Shown below are 28 T cell receptor beta chains from a single sample sequenced in a study of T cells in women clearing cervical HPV infection. The table came from immunoSEQ multiplex PCR; TCRdb's copy has only in-frame clones and leaves some out. Its listing shows more than 20,000 clones. Material: blood buffy coat. These receptors all come from a woman aged 18-70 years with a cervical HPV16 infection that either progressed to CIN3+ or cleared (not recorded which).

Concerning this clone itself: The CDR3 end lies 3 residues beyond the end of the read and is filled in from the germline J gene. V gene TRBV5-1 combines with J gene TRBJ2-7, with TRBD1 identical over 7 bases. V dropped 0 bases and J dropped 3; count of bases not matched to a gene: 9. Germline lookup yields CDR1 SGHRS and CDR2 YFSETQ. The CDR3 length is 16 residues. This CDR3 is CASSLGDRAYNYEQYF. The sequenced CDR3 bases are TGCGCCAGCAGCTTGGGAGACAGGGCCTACAACTACGAG.

This chain's CDR3 is CASSNQREGTDTYTF. CDR3 DNA, as far as it was read: TGTGCCAGTAGTAACCAGCGGGAGGGCACAGATACC. The chain recombines TRBV19 with TRBJ1-2, with D unresolved. The sequence runs out 3 residues before the end of the CDR3; the remainder is reconstructed from the germline J gene. The CDR3 has 15 residues. Germline values: CDR1 LNHDA, CDR2 SQIVND (reference sequence).

A word on this clone: The read is 3 residues too short to cover the CDR3 end, so that end is filled in from the germline J gene. V is TRBV10-1 and J is TRBJ2-3, with 12 bases aligning to TRBD1. This CDR3 spans 17 amino acids. Germline V gene data show CDR1 as WNHNN and CDR2 as SYGVQD (reference sequence). The sequenced part of the CDR3 DNA is TGCGCCAGCAGTGATTCTTTGGGACAGGGGGCTAAAGAGACG. Protein product: CASSDSLGQGAKET. The full CDR3 is CASSDSLGQGAKETQYF.

In the case of this clone: The CDR3 is cut off 3 residues early in the read; its end comes from the germline J gene. The J gene is TRBJ2-3, the V gene TRBV30; D is undetermined. Trimming took off 2 bases at V and 6 bases at J, with 12 bases between the two ends. The germline V gene encodes CDR1 GTSNPN and CDR2 SVGIG (reference sequence). There are 13 residues in the CDR3. CDR3 protein: CAWSNKVSDTQYF. The sequenced CDR3 bases are TGTGCCTGGAGTAATAAGGTATCCGATACG.

As to this clone: The DNA ends 3 residues before the CDR3 does, and the rest of the CDR3 is filled in from the germline J gene. This sequence joins TRBV20-1 and TRBJ1-4; D is unresolved. The CDR3 is 13 amino acids. Trimming shortened V by 1 base and J by 8 bases, and 11 bases separated the two germline ends. CDR1 DFQATT and CDR2 SNEGSKA come from the germline V gene (reference sequence). CDR3 sequence reads: CSARASEEEKLFF. CDR3 bases read: TGCAGTGCTAGAGCCAGCGAGGAAGAAAAA.

The sequenced CDR3 bases are TGCGCCAGCAGCTTGGCAGGGTCCATCGGCTCCCGCACAGATACG. Its translation: CASSLAGSIGSRTDT. In full, the CDR3 is CASSLAGSIGSRTDTQYF. V usage is TRBV5-1 and J usage is TRBJ2-3; D might be TRBD1 (5 bases). The observed sequence ends 3 residues before the CDR3 terminus, with the missing tail filled in from the germline J gene. CDR3 length: 18 residues. Germline CDR1 reads SGHRS; CDR2 reads YFSETQ. Trimming took off 0 bases at V and 1 base at J, with 18 bases between the two ends.

Details on this clone: Read sequence stops 3 residues before the CDR3 end, and the germline J gene provides the missing end. The chain joins TRBV10-3 to TRBJ2-3; TRBD2 aligns across 7 bases. The length of the CDR3 is 14 residues. Germline CDR1 reads ENHRY; CDR2 reads SYGVKD. The CDR3 protein is CASGGEPVSETQYF. The sequenced CDR3 bases are TGTGCCTCGGGGGGAGAGCCGGTTAGTGAGACG.

Of note for this clone: At one boundary the junction diverges from the germline segment, which might be a read error. Read coverage stops 3 residues before the CDR3 terminus; the germline J gene supplies the remainder. Other DNA sequences in this sample translate to the same CDR3. V and J are TRBV11-2 and TRBJ1-3; D is undetermined. This CDR3 comprises 11 residues. Germline assignment: CDR1 SGHAT and CDR2 FQNNGV. The DNA read from the CDR3 is TGTGCCAGCAGCCATCGAAACACG. Encoded protein: CASSHRNT. The entire CDR3 sequence reads CASSHRNTIYF.

Note on this clone: The read ends 3 residues before the CDR3 terminus; that terminus is restored from the germline J gene. This sequence joins TRBV2 and TRBJ2-5; TRBD2 might be the D (5 bases). Germline loops: CDR1 SNHLY, CDR2 FYNNEI. CDR3 length: 14 residues. V was cut by 7 bases and J by 1 base, with 13 bases left in between. The CDR3 loop is CASNEGRGQETQYF. CDR3 DNA (partial): TGTGCCAGCAACGAAGGACGGGGCCAAGAGACC. Drawing the rest from reference TRBV2 and TRBJ2-5, the complete variable domain is EPEVTQTPSHQVTQMGQEVILRCVPISNHLYFYWYRQILGQKVEFLVSFYNNEISEKSEIFDDQFSVERPDGSNFTLKIRSTKLEDSAMYFCASNEGRGQETQYFGPGTRLLVL.

About this clone: The read terminates 3 residues before the CDR3 end, so the remaining end is supplied by the germline J gene. The chain carries TRBV5-5 and TRBJ2-5, with D perhaps matching TRBD1 (6 bases). V lost 0 bases, J lost 4 bases, and 13 bases lay in between. CDR1 SGHKS and CDR2 YYEKEE come from the germline V gene (reference sequence). This CDR3 region has 15 residues. CDR3 DNA (partial): TGTGCCAGCAGCTTGGTCCCTAACAGGGTAGAGACC. This encodes CASSLVPNRVET. The entire CDR3 reads CASSLVPNRVETQYF.

A remark on this clone: The CDR3 end lies 3 residues beyond the end of the read and is filled in from the germline J gene. This sequence joins TRBV10-2 and TRBJ1-4, with D unresolved. This CDR3 has 11 residues. Germline loops: CDR1 WSHSY, CDR2 SAAADI. V was shortened by 2 bases and J by 10 bases, with 5 bases between the two germline ends. The sequenced part of the CDR3 DNA is TGCGCCAGCAGTGAGGCGGGAAAA. Translation gives CASSEAGK. The whole CDR3 protein is CASSEAGKLFF.

This clone is called medium-sized based on its frequency. The read comes to an end 3 residues before the CDR3 does, leaving the germline J gene to fill in the end. The chain recombines TRBV29-1 with TRBJ2-1, with 8 nucleotides matching TRBD1. The length of the CDR3 is 13 residues. V shed 7 bases, J shed 5 bases, and the junction held 7 bases outside the gene matches. Per the germline V gene, CDR1 is SQVTM and CDR2 is ANQGSEA. CDR3 bases read: TGCAGCGGGAACAGGGGGATAGACAATGAG. The encoded protein is CSGNRGIDNE. The entire CDR3 sequence reads CSGNRGIDNEQFF.

Concerning this clone: The read finishes 3 residues shy of the CDR3 end, and the germline J gene is used to complete it. This rearrangement joins TRBV10-3 to TRBJ2-7; a possible D gene is TRBD1 (6 bases). There are 13 residues in the CDR3. The V and J ends lost 8 bases and 5 bases respectively, with 16 bases between them. From germline, CDR1 is ENHRY and CDR2 SYGVKD. The CDR3 bases that were read are TGTGCCATCCGGACAGTCGCTATAGACGAG. Its translation is CAIRTVAIDE. The complete CDR3 reads CAIRTVAIDEQYF.

About this clone: The DNA ends 3 residues before the CDR3 does, and the rest of the CDR3 is filled in from the germline J gene. V and J are TRBV30 and TRBJ2-3; 12 positions match TRBD2. CDR1 is GTSNPN and CDR2 is SVGIG in the germline V gene (reference sequence). The CDR3 totals 16 residues. The CDR3 region is CAWVGGLAGRGGTQYF. The part of the CDR3 DNA that was read is TGTGCCTGGGTGGGGGGACTAGCGGGCCGGGGAGGGACG.

Measured by frequency, this clone is medium-sized. The read ends 3 residues early relative to the CDR3; the germline J gene fills the gap. The chain carries TRBV18 and TRBJ2-6; 7 positions agree with TRBD1. Germline V gene lookup returns CDR1 KGHSH and CDR2 LQKENI. The CDR3 covers 15 residues. The V and J ends lost 6 bases and 6 bases, in that order; junction bases with no gene match: 8. The sequenced CDR3 bases are TGTGCCAGCTCCCTCGAGGGGGCCCCGGCCAACGTC. Translated: CASSLEGAPANV. The full CDR3 sequence reads CASSLEGAPANVLTF.

Note on this clone: The read stops 3 residues short of the end of the CDR3; the missing end is completed from the germline J gene. The V and J genes are TRBV7-2 and TRBJ2-3; 7 bases are a match to TRBD1. The CDR3 is 13 residues long. Looked up from germline, CDR1 is SGHTA and CDR2 is FQGNSA. CDR3 DNA (partial): TGTGCCAGCAGCCGAGGGGGCGGTGTAGCG. This encodes CASSRGGGVA. The full CDR3 is CASSRGGGVAQYF.

Comment on this clone: Coverage ceases 3 residues before the CDR3 finishes, and the germline J gene fills in the end. The chain links TRBV5-4 to TRBJ2-5, with a tentative D call TRBD1 (6 bases). The CDR3 covers 14 residues. Germline V gene data show CDR1 as SGHNT and CDR2 as YYREEE (reference sequence). The V gene lost 2 bases and the J gene lost 5 bases, with 13 bases spanning the gap. CDR3: CASSFPQGGETQYF. The CDR3 DNA, read in part, is TGTGCCAGCAGCTTCCCACAGGGTGGGGAGACC.

Note on this clone: The sequenced fragment ends 3 residues before the CDR3 boundary, so the rest is inferred from the germline J gene. The chain links TRBV6-2 or TRBV6-3 to TRBJ1-2, with D possibly being TRBD1 (5 bases). Germline V gene data show CDR1 as MNHEY and CDR2 as SVGEGT. This CDR3 contains 17 residues. The covered CDR3 bases are TGTGCCAGCAGTTACGGGACTAGCGGACCCAGCACAGATACC. This codes for CASSYGTSGPSTDT. The whole CDR3 protein reads CASSYGTSGPSTDTYTF.

Worth noting for this clone: The CDR3 end is not reached by the read, which stops 3 residues before it; the germline J gene fills it in. V is TRBV7-9 and J is TRBJ2-5, with 9 nucleotides matching TRBD2. The length of the CDR3 is 14 residues. V dropped 4 bases and J dropped 4; count of bases not matched to a gene: 4. Germline assignment: CDR1 SEHNR and CDR2 FQNEAQ (reference sequence). The DNA read from the CDR3 is TGTGCCAGCAGCTACGCGGGGGGGCGAGAGACC. It codes for CASSYAGGRET. The complete CDR3 reads CASSYAGGRETQYF.

As concerns this clone: The DNA ends 3 residues before the CDR3 does, and the rest of the CDR3 is filled in from the germline J gene. This chain links TRBV7-9 with TRBJ1-2; D is perhaps TRBD1 (5 bases). CDR1 and CDR2 from the germline V gene are SEHNR and FQNEAQ (reference sequence). This CDR3 comprises 13 residues. The CDR3 is CASSLPGNYDYTF. The sequenced part of the CDR3 DNA is TGTGCCAGCAGCTTACCAGGGAACTACGAC.

With regard to this clone: The observed sequence ends 3 residues before the CDR3 terminus, with the missing tail filled in from the germline J gene. V gene TRBV5-4 combines with J gene TRBJ2-3; 10 nucleotides agree with TRBD1. Germline lookup yields CDR1 SGHNT and CDR2 YYREEE (reference sequence). J gave up 2 bases and V 3 bases, and 3 bases lay outside the gene matches. CDR3 length equals 15 residues. CDR3 protein: CASSSGTGDTDTQYF. Incomplete CDR3 DNA: TGTGCCAGCAGCTCCGGGACAGGGGACACAGATACG.

In the case of this clone: The read is 3 residues too short to cover the CDR3 end, so that end is filled in from the germline J gene. V gene TRBV12-3 or TRBV12-4 combines with J gene TRBJ1-2; a possible D gene is TRBD1 (5 bases). This CDR3 has 14 amino acids. V was cut by 6 bases and J by 4 bases, with 15 bases left in between. The CDR3 loop reads CASRKEGGVYGYTF. CDR3 DNA, as far as it was read: TGTGCCAGCAGAAAAGAGGGAGGGGTCTATGGC.

Considering frequency, this clone is medium-sized. The read stops 3 residues short of the end of the CDR3; the missing end is completed from the germline J gene. The chain joins TRBV29-1 to TRBJ1-2, with TRBD1 matching 10 bases. The CDR3 sequence is 14 residues long. Germline CDR1 SQVTM, CDR2 ANQGSEA. The V segment lost 6 bases and the J segment 6 bases; nucleotides outside the gene matches: 10. The sequenced CDR3 bases are TGCAGCGTAACCCCGGGGGACAGGGGTAATGGC. Translating it yields CSVTPGDRGNG. The entire CDR3 protein reads CSVTPGDRGNGYTF.

Regarding this clone: At one of its ends the junction is not consistent with the germline gene, which may arise from a read error. The sequence runs out 3 residues before the end of the CDR3; the remainder is reconstructed from the germline J gene. This chain connects TRBV4-2 to TRBJ2-1, with D hard to call. This CDR3 has 15 residues. CDR1 is LGHNA and CDR2 is YNFKEQ in the germline V gene. The CDR3 here is CASSQELASYNEQFF. CDR3 DNA (partial): TGCGCCAGCAGCCAAGAACTCGCGAGCTACAATGAG.

Concerning this clone itself: The missing CDR3 end, 3 residues past where the read stops, is filled in from the germline J gene. The genes are TRBV7-8 and TRBJ2-1, with 9 bases matching TRBD2. The CDR3 contains 16 residues. J was trimmed by 6 bases and V by 1 base; bases with no gene match: 7. Germline CDR1 and CDR2: SGHVS and FQNEAQ. Incomplete CDR3 DNA: TGTGCCAGCAGCTTAGTGATGCGGGGGGGCCTCAATGAG. Translated: CASSLVMRGGLNE. The entire CDR3 protein reads CASSLVMRGGLNEQFF.

For this clone: The DNA ends 3 residues before the CDR3 does, and the rest of the CDR3 is filled in from the germline J gene. J is TRBJ1-5 and V is TRBV7-2; tentative D call: TRBD1 (6 bases). The CDR3 totals 14 residues. Germline CDR1 is SGHTA and CDR2 is FQGNSA. Trimming cost V 1 base and J 7 bases, with 11 bases left between them. The covered CDR3 bases are TGTGCCAGCAGCTTAGGAGGGGGAATCCAGCCC. This translates into CASSLGGGIQP. The full-length CDR3 reads as CASSLGGGIQPQHF.

With regard to this clone: Sequencing ends 3 residues short of the CDR3 end; the germline J gene provides the rest. The J gene is TRBJ2-1, the V gene TRBV2; the match to TRBD2 covers 8 bases. V lost 8 bases and J lost 2; bases outside the gene matches: 2. In germline, CDR1 is SNHLY, CDR2 FYNNEI. This CDR3 region has 13 residues. The sequenced part of the CDR3 DNA is TGTGCCAGCGGTAGCGGGACCTACAATGAG. This encodes CASGSGTYNE. The whole CDR3 protein is CASGSGTYNEQFF. Together with reference TRBV2 and TRBJ2-1, the CDR3 gives the full variable domain: EPEVTQTPSHQVTQMGQEVILRCVPISNHLYFYWYRQILGQKVEFLVSFYNNEISEKSEIFDDQFSVERPDGSNFTLKIRSTKLEDSAMYFCASGSGTYNEQFFGPGTRLTVL.

CDR3 sequence: CASSYTGGSGYTF. CDR3 DNA (partial): TGCGCCAGCAGCTATACAGGGGGCTCTGGC. The V and J genes are TRBV5-1 and TRBJ1-2; 9 bases fit TRBD1. The CDR3 end is not reached by the read, which stops 3 residues before it; the germline J gene fills it in. J lost 7 bases, V lost 3 bases, and 4 bases had no gene match. Germline lookup yields CDR1 SGHRS and CDR2 YFSETQ. The CDR3 runs 13 residues.